The entry that follows covers one TCR beta chain sequence. Its antigen is currently not known. No much larger clone exists at a distance of one base, and base qualities are not known. Taken with the paper, the label for treatment or condition translates to: allogeneic hematopoietic cell transplantation with graft depleted of TCRalphabeta T cells and CD19 B cells. The children who served as transplant recipients had been given grafts of TCRalphabeta/CD19-depleted allogeneic hematopoietic cells. Libraries were made using PCR. These reads were obtained on an Illumina HiSeq 2500. TCR libraries were prepared with molecular barcoding, using unique molecular identifiers to normalize TCRbeta repertoire quantification. TCRdb itself trimmed the public reads at Q25 with fastp, ran MiXCR and retained productive beta chains. Rows with one shared CDR3 protein collapse into an entry with the most common genes and DNA. In this sample the table shows just under 250,000 distinct CDR3 sequences, about 25% of which occur a single time. The ten largest clones represent approximately 2.5% of the sample.

The sample belongs to a study of T-cell reconstitution after alpha-beta-depleted transplantation in children (dated by TCRdb to the mid-2010s). For the wider study: Using TCR repertoire profiling, the study quantitatively followed how T-cell immune reconstitution unfolded in children after TCRalphabeta/CD19-depleted allogeneic hematopoietic cell transplantation.

The germline V gene supplies CDR1 MDHEN and CDR2 SYDVKM. Reading from cysteine to phenylalanine, the CDR3 counts 16 amino acids. The CDR3 DNA has 48 bases and is translated from base 1. V has 6 bases trimmed and J has 4 bases trimmed; junction bases matching no gene number 15. Beyond this particular receptor, the publication reports: Apparently early alphabetaT-cell count recovery about two months after transplant reportedly relied on only several hundred rapidly expanded clones derived from non-depleted graft cells. Hyperexpanded clone frequencies declined over subsequent months; after one year, T-cell counts and TCRbeta diversity were mostly attributed to newly produced T cells. In some patients, high TCRbeta diversity at day 60 was attributed to recipient T cells and intrathymic progenitors that had survived conditioning.

The receptor was isolated from a girl aged 2-9 years with Fanconi anemia, due to receive a stem cell transplant. The chain uses TRBV28 and TRBJ2-7; TRBD1 matches 7 bases in the middle. This specimen consisted of PBMCs, obtained before TCRalphabeta/CD19-depleted stem cell transplant. The sequenced DNA is TGTGCCAGCAGCCCCCGACAGGGCCTCGGTGGGTACGAGCAGTACTTC. Its protein product is CASSPRQGLGGYEQYF.